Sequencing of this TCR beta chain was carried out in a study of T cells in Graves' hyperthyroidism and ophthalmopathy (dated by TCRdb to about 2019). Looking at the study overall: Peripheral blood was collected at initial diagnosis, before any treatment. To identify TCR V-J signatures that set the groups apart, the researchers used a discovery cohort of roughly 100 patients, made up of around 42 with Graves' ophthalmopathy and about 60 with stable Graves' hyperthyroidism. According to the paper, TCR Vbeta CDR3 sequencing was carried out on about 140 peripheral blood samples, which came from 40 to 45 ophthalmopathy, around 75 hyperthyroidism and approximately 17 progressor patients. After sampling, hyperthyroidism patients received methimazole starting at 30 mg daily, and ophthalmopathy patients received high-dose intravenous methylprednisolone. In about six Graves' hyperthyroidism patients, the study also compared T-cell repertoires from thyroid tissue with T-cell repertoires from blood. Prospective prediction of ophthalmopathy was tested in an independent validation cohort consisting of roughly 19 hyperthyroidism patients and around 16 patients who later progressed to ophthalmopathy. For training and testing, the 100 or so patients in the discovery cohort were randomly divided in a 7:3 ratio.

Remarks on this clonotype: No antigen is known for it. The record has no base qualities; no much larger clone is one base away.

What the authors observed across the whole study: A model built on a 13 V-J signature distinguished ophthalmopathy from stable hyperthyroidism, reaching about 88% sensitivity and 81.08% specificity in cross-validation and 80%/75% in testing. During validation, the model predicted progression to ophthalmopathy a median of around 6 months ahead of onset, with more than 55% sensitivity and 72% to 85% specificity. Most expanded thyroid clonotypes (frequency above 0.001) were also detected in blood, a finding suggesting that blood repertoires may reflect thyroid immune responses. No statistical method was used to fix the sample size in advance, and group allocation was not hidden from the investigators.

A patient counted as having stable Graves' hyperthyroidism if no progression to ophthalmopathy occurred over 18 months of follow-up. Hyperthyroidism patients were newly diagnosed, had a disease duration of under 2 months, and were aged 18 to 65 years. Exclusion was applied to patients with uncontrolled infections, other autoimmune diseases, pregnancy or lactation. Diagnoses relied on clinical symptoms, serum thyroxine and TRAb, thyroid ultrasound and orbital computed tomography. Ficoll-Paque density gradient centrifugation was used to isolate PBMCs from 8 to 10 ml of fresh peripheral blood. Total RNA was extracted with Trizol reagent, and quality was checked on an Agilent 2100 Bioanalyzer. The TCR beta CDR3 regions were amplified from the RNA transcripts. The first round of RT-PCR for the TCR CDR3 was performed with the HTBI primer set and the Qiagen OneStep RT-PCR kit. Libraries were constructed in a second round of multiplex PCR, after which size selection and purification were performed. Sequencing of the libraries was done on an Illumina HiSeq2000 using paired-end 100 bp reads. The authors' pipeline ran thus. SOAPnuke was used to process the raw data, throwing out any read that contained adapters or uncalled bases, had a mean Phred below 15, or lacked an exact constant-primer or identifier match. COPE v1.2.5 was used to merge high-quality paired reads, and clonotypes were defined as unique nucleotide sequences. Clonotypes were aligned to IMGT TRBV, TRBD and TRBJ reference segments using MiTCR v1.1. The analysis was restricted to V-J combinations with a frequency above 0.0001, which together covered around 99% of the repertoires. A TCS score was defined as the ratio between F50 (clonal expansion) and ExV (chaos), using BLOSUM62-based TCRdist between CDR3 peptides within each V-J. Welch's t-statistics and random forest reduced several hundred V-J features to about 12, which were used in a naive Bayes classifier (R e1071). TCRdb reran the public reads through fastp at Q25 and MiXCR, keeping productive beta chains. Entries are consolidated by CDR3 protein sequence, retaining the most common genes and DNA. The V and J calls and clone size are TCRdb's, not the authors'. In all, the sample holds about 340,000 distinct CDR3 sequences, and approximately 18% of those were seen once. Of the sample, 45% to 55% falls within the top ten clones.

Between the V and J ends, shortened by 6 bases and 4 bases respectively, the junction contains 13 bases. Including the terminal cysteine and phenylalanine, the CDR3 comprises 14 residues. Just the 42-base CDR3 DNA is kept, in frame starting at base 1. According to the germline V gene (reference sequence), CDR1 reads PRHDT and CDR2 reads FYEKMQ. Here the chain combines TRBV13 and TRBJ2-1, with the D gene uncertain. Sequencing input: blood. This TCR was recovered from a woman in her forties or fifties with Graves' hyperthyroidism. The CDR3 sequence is CASSPAGFYNEQFF. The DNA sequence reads TGTGCCAGCAGTCCCGCCGGGTTTTACAATGAGCAGTTCTTC.